One sample yielded the 8 T cell receptor beta chains listed below, sequenced in a study of blood T cells in healthy people across ages. For the second PCR, which ran for roughly 7 to 11 cycles, a sample-barcoded 5' primer and a J-beta primer mix were used. One entry per CDR3 protein, called by TCRdb with MiXCR from the 5' RACE reads. Of some 370,000 distinct CDR3 sequences in the sample, 45% to 65% were seen once. Sequencing was performed on blood. These TCRs come from a man aged 60 to 75 in good health.

The genes are TRBV30 and TRBJ2-7; D remains ambiguous. Germline loops: CDR1 GTSNPN, CDR2 SVGIG (reference sequence). The CDR3 totals 12 residues. Trimming shortened V by 2 bases and J by 9 bases, and 14 bases separated the two germline ends. CDR3 loop: CAWSSILWGQYF. In DNA form, the CDR3 reads TGTGCCTGGAGTTCCATTCTCTGGGGGCAGTACTTC.

J is TRBJ2-1 and V is TRBV29-1; the D is unclear. The ends were cut back, 2 bases at V and 1 base at J, with 6 bases in the middle. The CDR3 has 13 amino acids. Germline V CDR1 and CDR2: SQVTM, ANQGSEA. The CDR3 DNA sequence: TGCAGCGTTGAACAGTTTTCCTACAATGAGCAGTTCTTC. The encoded protein is CSVEQFSYNEQFF.

The V call is TRBV29-1, the J call TRBJ2-1; 11 bases line up with TRBD1. The germline V gene encodes CDR1 SQVTM and CDR2 ANQGSEA. Trimming cost V 7 bases and J 3 bases; bases outside gene matches: 8. CDR3 size: 15 residues. The chain's CDR3 is CSARDRGGGYNEQFF. CDR3 nucleotide sequence: TGCAGCGCCCGGGACAGGGGGGGGGGCTACAATGAGCAGTTCTTC.

This chain uses TRBV10-1 with TRBJ2-1, with a possible D match to TRBD2 (7 bases). The CDR3 covers 18 residues. Deletions cut 4 bases from V and 6 bases from J, with 25 bases between. Germline V gene lookup returns CDR1 WNHNN and CDR2 SYGVQD (reference sequence). The CDR3 sequence: CASSVQTGGGLTRNEQFF. The DNA for the CDR3 is TGCGCCAGCAGTGTCCAAACGGGGGGCGGTCTCACACGCAATGAGCAGTTCTTC.

The chain combines TRBV12-3 or TRBV12-4 with TRBJ2-1; D not certain. Trimming removed 1 base from V and 8 bases from J, with 6 bases in between. The CDR3 runs 12 residues. The CDR3 here is CASSLGADEQFF. The DNA of the CDR3 is TGTGCCAGCAGTTTAGGGGCCGATGAGCAGTTCTTC.

This clonotype was seen ten or more times. V usage is TRBV29-1 and J usage is TRBJ2-5, with D perhaps matching TRBD1 or TRBD2 (6 bases each). Germline loops: CDR1 SQVTM, CDR2 ANQGSEA. This CDR3 spans 14 amino acids. Trimming took off 0 bases at V and 6 bases at J, with 14 bases between the two ends. CDR3 in DNA: TGCAGCGTTGAAGACGTTCAGGGGAGGAAGACCCAGTACTTC. Its protein product is CSVEDVQGRKTQYF. The full variable domain, rest sourced from reference TRBV29-1 and TRBJ2-5, is SAVISQKPSRDICQRGTSLTIQCQVDSQVTMMFWYRQQPGQSLTLIATANQGSEATYESGFVIDKFPISRPNLTFSTLTVSNMSPEDSSIYLCSVEDVQGRKTQYFGPGTRLLVL.

The gene calls are TRBV7-9 and TRBJ1-4; no clear D. The CDR3 extends over 14 amino acids. Between the trimmed V and J ends, which lost 1 base and 7 bases, there was a span of 10 bases. Germline CDR1 reads SEHNR; CDR2 reads FQNEAQ (reference sequence). The CDR3 DNA reads TGTGCCAGCAGCTTAGGTGGTGGTGGTGAAAAACTGTTTTTT. This codes for CASSLGGGGEKLFF.

This clonotype appeared many times. The DNA for the CDR3 is TGTGCCAGCAGCCTAGGGACAGGGGGCGTTGAGCAGTTCTTC. It encodes CASSLGTGGVEQFF. The chain employs TRBV11-2 and TRBJ2-1; 12 nucleotides line up with TRBD1. V shed 5 bases and J 9 bases; nucleotides not matched to a gene: 5. The CDR3 loop spans 14 amino acids. CDR1 is SGHAT and CDR2 is FQNNGV in the germline V gene.